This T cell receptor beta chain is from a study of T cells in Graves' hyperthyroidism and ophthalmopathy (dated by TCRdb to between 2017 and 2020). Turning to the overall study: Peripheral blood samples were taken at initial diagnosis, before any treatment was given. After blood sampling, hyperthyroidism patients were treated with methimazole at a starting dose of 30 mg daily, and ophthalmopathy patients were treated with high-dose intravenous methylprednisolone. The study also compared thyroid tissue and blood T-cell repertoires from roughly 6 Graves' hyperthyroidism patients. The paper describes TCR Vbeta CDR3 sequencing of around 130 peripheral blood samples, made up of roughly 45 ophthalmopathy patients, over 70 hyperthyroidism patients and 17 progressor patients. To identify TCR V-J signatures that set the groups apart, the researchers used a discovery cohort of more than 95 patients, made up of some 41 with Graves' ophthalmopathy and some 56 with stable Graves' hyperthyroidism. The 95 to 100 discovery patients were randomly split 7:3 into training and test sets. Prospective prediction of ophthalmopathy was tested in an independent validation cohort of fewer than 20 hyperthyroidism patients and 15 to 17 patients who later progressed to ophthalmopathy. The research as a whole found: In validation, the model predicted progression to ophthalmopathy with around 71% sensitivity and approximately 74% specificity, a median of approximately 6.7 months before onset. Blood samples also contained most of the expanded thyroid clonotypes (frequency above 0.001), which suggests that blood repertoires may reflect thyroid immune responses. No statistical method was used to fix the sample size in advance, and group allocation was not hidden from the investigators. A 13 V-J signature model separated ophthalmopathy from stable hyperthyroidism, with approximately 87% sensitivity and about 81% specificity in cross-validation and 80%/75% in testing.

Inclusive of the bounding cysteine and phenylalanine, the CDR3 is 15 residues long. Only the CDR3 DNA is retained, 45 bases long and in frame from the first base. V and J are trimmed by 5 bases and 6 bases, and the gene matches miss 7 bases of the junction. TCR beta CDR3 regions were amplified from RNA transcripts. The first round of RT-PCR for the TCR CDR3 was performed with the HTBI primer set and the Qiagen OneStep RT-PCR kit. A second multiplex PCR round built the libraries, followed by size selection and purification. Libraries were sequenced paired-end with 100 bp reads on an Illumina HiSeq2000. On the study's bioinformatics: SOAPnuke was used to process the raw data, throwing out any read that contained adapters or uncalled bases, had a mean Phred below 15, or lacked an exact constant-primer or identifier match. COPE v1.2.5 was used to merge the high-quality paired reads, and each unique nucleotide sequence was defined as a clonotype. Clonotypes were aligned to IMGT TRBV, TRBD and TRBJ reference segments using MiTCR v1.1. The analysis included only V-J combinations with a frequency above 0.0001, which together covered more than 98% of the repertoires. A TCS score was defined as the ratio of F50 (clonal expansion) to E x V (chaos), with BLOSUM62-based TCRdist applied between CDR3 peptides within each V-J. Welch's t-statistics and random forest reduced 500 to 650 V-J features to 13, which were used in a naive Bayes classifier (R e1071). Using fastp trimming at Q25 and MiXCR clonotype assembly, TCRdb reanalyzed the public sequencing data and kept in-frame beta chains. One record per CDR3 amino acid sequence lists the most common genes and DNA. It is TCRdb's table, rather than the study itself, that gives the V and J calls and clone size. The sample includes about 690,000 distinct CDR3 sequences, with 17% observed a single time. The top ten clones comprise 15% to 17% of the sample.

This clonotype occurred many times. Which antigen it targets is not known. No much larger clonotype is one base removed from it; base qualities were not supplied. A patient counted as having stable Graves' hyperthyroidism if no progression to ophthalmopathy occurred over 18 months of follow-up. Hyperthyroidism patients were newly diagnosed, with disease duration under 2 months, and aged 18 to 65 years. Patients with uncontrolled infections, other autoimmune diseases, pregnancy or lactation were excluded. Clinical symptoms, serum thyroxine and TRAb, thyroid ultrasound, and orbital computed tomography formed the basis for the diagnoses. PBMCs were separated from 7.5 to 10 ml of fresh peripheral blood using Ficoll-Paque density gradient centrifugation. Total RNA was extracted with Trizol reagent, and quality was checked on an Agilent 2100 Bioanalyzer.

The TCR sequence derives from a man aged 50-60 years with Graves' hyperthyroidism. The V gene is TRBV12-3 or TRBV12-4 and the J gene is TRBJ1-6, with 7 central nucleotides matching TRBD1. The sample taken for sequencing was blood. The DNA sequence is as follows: TGTGCCAGCAGTCCCGGGACAGTTGGTAATTCACCCCTCCACTTT. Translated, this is CASSPGTVGNSPLHF.